Each of the 22 T cell receptor beta chains below was sequenced from the same sample in a study of tumor-infiltrating lymphocytes in primary liver carcinoma. Production of TCR beta cDNA used approximately 0.45 ug total RNA together with a constant-region primer. Slightly modified ARM-PCR, run as three nested multiplex PCR rounds, produced the TCR beta libraries. Each of the first two PCR rounds ran approximately 9 cycles with TRBV1-TRBV30 forward and C-beta reverse primers. TCRdb reanalysed the multiplex PCR reads using MiXCR and keeps one entry per CDR3 protein. The sample records some 110,000 distinct CDR3 sequences, approximately 78% being singletons. Taking roughly 20-32 mg of unsorted bulk tissue, the authors co-extracted RNA and DNA. Material: liver tumor tissue from sampling region 3. Subset: tumor region T3, left-lateral pole. The receptors shown here come from a man aged 35 to 55 with primary liver carcinoma and hepatitis B virus infection.

This rearrangement joins TRBV6-1 to TRBJ2-5, with a possible D match to TRBD1 (5 bases). The ends were cut back, 2 bases at V and 1 base at J, with 11 bases in the middle. Per the germline V gene, CDR1 is MNHNS and CDR2 is SASEGT. CDR3 length: 15 amino acids. CDR3 sequence reads: CASSEISGRQETQYF. The DNA for the CDR3 is TGTGCCAGCAGTGAAATATCAGGGCGCCAAGAGACCCAGTACTTC.

Remarks on this clonotype: One end of the junction does not line up with germline, which may come from a read error. V gene TRBV4-1 combines with J gene TRBJ2-5; perhaps TRBD2 as D (5 bases). This CDR3 has 18 amino acids. Germline V gene sequence: CDR1 MGHRA, CDR2 YSYEKL. The CDR3 DNA follows: TGCGCCAGCAGTTCTTCAGGAGGCCCCGCTAGAGGCCAAGAAACCCAGTACTTC. Its protein product is CASSSSGGPARGQETQYF.

This clonotype is a singleton in its sample. No conserved phenylalanine or tryptophan is present at the end of the CDR3, so a read error is the likely explanation. J is TRBJ2-1 and V is TRBV4-1; TRBD2 might be the D (5 bases). V was clipped by 3 bases and J by 2 bases, with 17 bases between them. Germline-derived CDR1 and CDR2 are MGHRA and YSYEKL. The CDR3 has 17 amino acids. The CDR3 sequence: CASSHELEVPPYNEQFL. In nucleotides, the CDR3 is TGCGCCAGCAGCCATGAACTGGAGGTCCCTCCCTACAATGAGCAGTTCTTA.

Concerning this clonotype: At one boundary the junction diverges from the germline segment, which might be a read error. This chain connects TRBV5-4 to TRBJ2-2; TRBD2 agrees at 8 bases. Per the germline V gene, CDR1 is SGHNT and CDR2 is YYREEE (reference sequence). CDR3 length: 16 residues. The CDR3 DNA follows: TGTGGCAGCAGCTGGATGGTAGCGGGGAACACCGGGGAACTGTTTTTT. Its protein product is CGSSWMVAGNTGELFF.

The V and J genes are TRBV28 and TRBJ1-3; no firm D call. The CDR3 covers 13 residues. Trimming removed 11 bases at V and 3 bases at J, with 14 bases between. Germline values: CDR1 MDHEN, CDR2 SYDVKM. As DNA, the CDR3 is TGTGCCGGCATGTTTCCCGGTGGAAACACCATATATTTT. Translated, it gives CAGMFPGGNTIYF.

Details on this clonotype: A much more abundant neighbour one base away suggests this may be a read error. The chain links TRBV5-1 to TRBJ2-1; D gene unclear. The CDR3 is 15 amino acids. Trimming took off 2 bases at V and 3 bases at J, with 12 bases between the two ends. Germline lookup yields CDR1 SGHRS and CDR2 YFSETQ. This CDR3 reads CASSFIESGYNEQFF. CDR3 in DNA: TGCGCCAGCAGCTTCATTGAAAGTGGCTACAATGAGCAGTTCTTC.

The J gene is TRBJ2-7, the V gene TRBV5-1; tentatively, D is TRBD2 (6 bases). Germline CDR1 and CDR2: SGHRS and YFSETQ. The CDR3 extends over 19 amino acids. Trimming stripped 9 bases from V and 7 bases from J, with 38 bases between. CDR3 DNA sequence: TGCGCCAACACCCTACTCTGGACAAGGGAGACTAGACGGAGGGCAGAGCAGTACTTC. It is translated as CANTLLWTRETRRRAEQYF.

This clonotype came up a few times. The gene calls are TRBV29-1 and TRBJ2-4; D remains unclear. Germline lookup yields CDR1 SQVTM and CDR2 ANQGSEA. V lost 7 bases to trimming and J lost 4 bases, with 14 bases between them. This CDR3 region has 13 residues. In DNA, the CDR3 is TGCAGCGGATTAGATGTGCAGAAAAACATTCAGTACTTC. Protein sequence: CSGLDVQKNIQYF.

This clonotype showed up just once. CDR3 sequence reads: CASSQESVPRTNMQYF. The CDR3 nucleotides are TGTGCCAGCAGCCAAGAGTCAGTCCCTCGCACAAATATGCAGTATTTT. The chain uses TRBV4-2 and TRBJ2-3; D is ambiguous. V was pared by 0 bases and J by 11 bases, with 21 bases between. Germline CDR1 is LGHNA and CDR2 is YNFKEQ. The CDR3 has 16 residues.

This clonotype was seen many times. The genes are TRBV12-3 or TRBV12-4 and TRBJ1-5; 7 nucleotides agree with TRBD1. This CDR3 spans 15 amino acids. V was pared by 6 bases and J by 5 bases, with 10 bases of the junction left unmatched. For the CDR3, the DNA is TGTGCCAGCAGGCAGACAGGGCTACCAGATCAGCCCCAGCATTTT. It is translated as CASRQTGLPDQPQHF.

In its sample, this clonotype was seen a few times. The rearrangement uses TRBV19 and TRBJ2-5; D is unresolved. CDR3 size: 13 residues. Per the germline V gene, CDR1 is LNHDA and CDR2 is SQIVND (reference sequence). Trimming shortened V by 4 bases and J by 2 bases, and 8 bases separated the two germline ends. CDR3 DNA sequence: TGTGCCAGTAGTACCAGACCGCAAGAGACCCAGTACTTC. It translates to CASSTRPQETQYF. Full variable domain (outside the CDR3, taken from reference TRBV19 and TRBJ2-5): DGGITQSPKYLFRKEGQNVTLSCEQNLNHDAMYWYRQDPGQGLRLIYYSQIVNDFQKGDIAEGYSVSREKKESFPLTVTSAQKNPTAFYLCASSTRPQETQYFGPGTRLLVL.

J is TRBJ2-2 and V is TRBV29-1; D tentatively reads TRBD1 or TRBD2 (5 bases each). CDR3 size: 13 residues. Trimming removed 7 bases from V and 7 bases from J, with 16 bases in between. From germline, CDR1 is SQVTM and CDR2 ANQGSEA. CDR3 in amino acids: CSATGRSGGELFF. In nucleotides, the CDR3 is TGCAGCGCCACGGGGCGCTCGGGCGGGGAGCTGTTTTTT.

CDR3 bases: TGCAGCGTAGAGGGTCGACAGGGGGCCTACCCCTCCTACAATGAGCAGTTCTTC. Residues: CSVEGRQGAYPSYNEQFF. The chain has TRBV29-1 and TRBJ2-1, with 10 bases that match TRBD1. CDR1 SQVTM and CDR2 ANQGSEA come from the germline V gene. V gave up 6 bases and J gave up 0 bases; unmatched junction bases: 14. The CDR3 extends over 18 amino acids.

On this clonotype: The junction and the germline gene differ at one end; a read error may be behind it. The chain couples TRBV4-3 to TRBJ2-2, with D hard to call. The CDR3 has 14 amino acids. CDR1 and CDR2 from the germline V gene are LGHNA and YSLEER. This CDR3 is CASSQELNIGELFF. CDR3 bases: TGCGCCAGCAGCCAGGAACTGAACATCGGGGAGCTGTTTTTT.

Only a few counts were recorded for this clonotype. The CDR3 carries no conserved terminal phenylalanine or tryptophan, so it likely arises from a read error. The chain employs TRBV10-3 and TRBJ2-7; D gene ambiguous. This CDR3 is 18 amino acids long. Trimming took 0 bases from V and 2 from J, leaving 20 bases between them. CDR1 and CDR2 from the germline V gene are ENHRY and SYGVKD. CDR3 in amino acids: CAISESVQPVRRAYEQYI. CDR3 nucleotide sequence: TGTGCCATCAGTGAGTCGGTCCAGCCCGTCCGTAGAGCCTACGAGCAGTACATC.

This clonotype has only one observation. The chain has TRBV11-2 and TRBJ1-1; 8 nucleotides line up with TRBD1. J was trimmed by 7 bases and V by 2 bases; bases with no gene match: 9. The CDR3 is made up of 15 amino acids. CDR1 is SGHAT and CDR2 is FQNNGV in the germline V gene. The CDR3 here is CASSLRWTGFGEAFF. CDR3 in DNA: TGTGCCAGCAGCTTACGATGGACAGGGTTTGGTGAAGCTTTCTTT.

Comments on this clonotype: The junction departs from the called germline gene at one end, perhaps through a read error. The chain combines TRBV5-1 with TRBJ2-7; either TRBD1 or TRBD2 may supply D (5 bases each). Germline V gene data show CDR1 as SGHRS and CDR2 as YFSETQ. The CDR3 loop spans 13 amino acids. The CDR3 reads CASRELTSYEQYF. Written as DNA, the CDR3 is TGTGCCAGCAGGGAACTTACTAGTTACGAGCAGTACTTC.

The chain uses TRBV5-1 and TRBJ2-6; D not certain. This CDR3 contains 15 residues. V shed 0 bases and J shed 2 bases, with 6 bases lying between them. Germline CDR1 is SGHRS and CDR2 is YFSETQ. The CDR3: CASSLENPGANVLTF. In nucleotides, the CDR3 is TGCGCCAGCAGCTTGGAAAACCCTGGGGCCAACGTCCTGACTTTC.

In its sample, this clonotype was seen a few times. No conserved phenylalanine or tryptophan is present at the end of the CDR3, so a read error is the likely explanation. This rearrangement joins TRBV2 to TRBJ1-1; D uncertain. V lost 4 bases, J lost 6 bases, and 15 bases lay in between. Germline values: CDR1 SNHLY, CDR2 FYNNEI. The length of the CDR3 is 14 residues. CDR3 coding DNA: TGTGCCAGCAGTGCTGGCAGTAGGTGGGCTGAAGCTTTCTTA. It encodes CASSAGSRWAEAFL.

Details on this clonotype: One junction end does not reproduce the germline sequence, and a read error may be involved. The chain joins TRBV5-1 to TRBJ2-1; 7 bases agree with TRBD2. CDR1 and CDR2 from the germline V gene are SGHRS and YFSETQ. The CDR3 loop spans 16 amino acids. The CDR3 here is CASCLTGGSRYNGQFF. Here the CDR3 DNA reads TGCGCCAGCTGCTTGACGGGCGGGAGTAGATACAATGGGCAGTTCTTC. Filled out from reference TRBV5-1 and TRBJ2-1, the complete variable domain reads KAGVTQTPRYLIKTRGQQVTLSCSPISGHRSVSWYQQTPGQGLQFLFEYFSETQRNKGNFPGRFSGRQFSNSRSEMNVSTLELGDSALYLCASCLTGGSRYNGQFFGPGTRLTVL.

This clonotype was recorded at least ten times. V and J are TRBV29-1 and TRBJ2-1; D not resolved. The ends were cut back, 7 bases at V and 8 bases at J, with 21 bases in the middle. The CDR3 contains 14 residues. Germline values: CDR1 SQVTM, CDR2 ANQGSEA. Here the CDR3 DNA reads TGCAGCGCCCATAAGACCAGAGGCGGCGATGAGCAGTTCTTC. As protein: CSAHKTRGGDEQFF.

About this clonotype itself: Germline is not matched at one junction end, which may reflect a read error. The chain joins TRBV4-2 to TRBJ2-1; 9 bases align to TRBD2. Germline CDR1 is LGHNA and CDR2 is YNFKEQ. The CDR3 has 16 amino acids. CDR3 nucleotides: TGTGCCAGAAGCCAAGAGGAGGCGGGAGGGTACAACGAGCAGTTCTTC. This translates into CARSQEEAGGYNEQFF.